The T cell receptor beta chain described here comes from a study of control samples from healthy donors and cancer patients. TCRdb's copy holds only in-frame clones and misses some; the assay was immunoSEQ multiplex PCR. The table lists about 170,000 clones, around 88% of them singletons, with roughly 5% in the top ten. Germline lookup yields CDR1 KGHDR and CDR2 SFDVKD. This CDR3 region has 13 residues. The ends were cut back, 3 bases at V and 7 bases at J, with 9 bases in the middle. J is TRBJ1-3 and V is TRBV24-1, with no clear D. This receptor was identified in a woman aged 25 to 45 in good health. Sequenced input: blood. The CDR3 loop reads CATSDPVGNTIYF. CDR3 DNA: TGTGCCACCAGTGATCCGGTCGGGAACACCATATATTTT.